The next 13 T cell receptor beta chains were all read from a single sample in a study of T cells in Graves' hyperthyroidism and ophthalmopathy. Amplified TCR beta CDR3 regions came from RNA transcripts. The primer set for the first-round RT-PCR of the TCR CDR3 was HTBI. MiXCR, applied by TCRdb to the multiplex PCR reads, yields one record per CDR3 protein. The sample lists about 150,000 distinct CDR3 sequences, less than 25% occurring once. Material for sequencing was blood. These receptors all stem from a woman aged 50 to 60 with Graves' hyperthyroidism that later progressed to Graves' ophthalmopathy.

This clonotype was counted at least ten times. V and J are TRBV6-1 and TRBJ2-7, with D tentatively TRBD1 (5 bases). V was clipped by 5 bases and J by 2 bases, with 13 bases between them. CDR3 size: 14 residues. Germline-derived CDR1 and CDR2 are MNHNS and SASEGT. CDR3 sequence (DNA): TGTGCCAGCAGTTACGCCCACAGGCCCTACGAGCAGTACTTC. Its protein is CASSYAHRPYEQYF.

This clonotype was found many times. V usage is TRBV30 and J usage is TRBJ1-2, with 8 nucleotides matching TRBD1. Germline V gene data show CDR1 as GTSNPN and CDR2 as SVGIG (reference sequence). V gave up 5 bases and J gave up 8 bases; unmatched junction bases: 16. The CDR3 loop spans 15 amino acids. Here the CDR3 DNA reads TGTGCCTGGGATGGAGGACAGGGAGGTTCAGAGGGCTACACCTTC. The encoded protein is CAWDGGQGGSEGYTF.

The CDR3 nucleotides are TGCAGTGCTAGTTCGTATGGGGTAGGGGGCACTGAAGCTTTCTTT. As protein: CSASSYGVGGTEAFF. V and J are TRBV20-1 and TRBJ1-1; D perhaps matches TRBD1 (6 bases). CDR3 size: 15 residues. In germline, CDR1 is DFQATT, CDR2 SNEGSKA (reference sequence). The germline V and J ends were trimmed by 3 bases and 4 bases, with 18 bases remaining between them.

This clonotype was detected ten times or more. The chain combines TRBV3-1 with TRBJ2-5; 12 nucleotides align to TRBD2. The CDR3 totals 17 residues. V lost 3 bases to trimming and J lost 4 bases; unmatched junction nucleotides: 9. Germline V CDR1 and CDR2: LGHDT, YNNKEL (reference sequence). Here the CDR3 reads CASSQRRGLAGPETQYF. CDR3 DNA sequence: TGTGCCAGCAGCCAGAGGCGGGGACTAGCGGGTCCAGAGACCCAGTACTTC.

The gene calls are TRBV28 and TRBJ1-1, with D uncertain. Trimming stripped 8 bases from V and 6 bases from J, with 13 bases between. This CDR3 has 12 residues. Looked up from germline, CDR1 is MDHEN and CDR2 is SYDVKM. CDR3 loop: CASYRVRAEAFF. The CDR3 region has the DNA TGTGCCAGCTACCGCGTCCGGGCTGAAGCTTTCTTT.

This clonotype was seen a few times. The chain joins TRBV20-1 to TRBJ2-6; unclear D gene. Germline CDR1 reads DFQATT; CDR2 reads SNEGSKA (reference sequence). Between the trimmed V and J ends, which lost 4 bases and 4 bases, there was a span of 8 bases. The CDR3 is 13 amino acids. The CDR3 here is CSAKGSGANVLTF. CDR3 coding DNA: TGCAGTGCTAAGGGTTCCGGGGCCAACGTCCTGACTTTC.

In its sample, this clonotype was seen many times. The chain combines TRBV10-3 with TRBJ1-1; a weak D match, TRBD1 (6 bases). The V gene lost 6 bases and the J gene lost 6 bases, with 14 bases spanning the gap. The CDR3 consists of 13 residues. Germline V gene lookup returns CDR1 ENHRY and CDR2 SYGVKD. The CDR3 DNA reads TGTGCCATCAGGAATGGAGGGGGGGCTGAAGCTTTCTTT. This sequence encodes CAIRNGGGAEAFF.

This clonotype was seen at least ten times. The V call is TRBV20-1, the J call TRBJ1-6; the match to TRBD1 covers 10 bases. The CDR3 sequence is 15 residues long. The ends lost 3 bases at V and 8 bases at J; junction bases unmatched: 7. Germline V gene data show CDR1 as DFQATT and CDR2 as SNEGSKA (reference sequence). The DNA for the CDR3 is TGCAGTGCTAGGGCGTCCGGGACAGGGGATTCACCCCTCCACTTT. Protein: CSARASGTGDSPLHF.

The chain carries TRBV9 and TRBJ2-6; D not resolved. V lost 0 bases to trimming and J lost 1 base, with 8 bases between them. Germline V gives CDR1 SGDLS, CDR2 YYNGEE. This CDR3 comprises 16 residues. In nucleotides, the CDR3 is TGTGCCAGCAGCGTAGAGGCCGGGTCTGGGGCCAACGTCCTGACTTTC. Its protein is CASSVEAGSGANVLTF.

The V and J genes are TRBV7-3 and TRBJ2-1, with TRBD2 matching over 8 bases. The germline V gene has CDR1 SGHTA and CDR2 FQGTGA. This CDR3 has 17 residues. V gave up 3 bases and J gave up 10 bases; unmatched junction bases: 17. DNA of the CDR3: TGTGCCAGCAGCTTTAATAGTTTTGATAGCGGGGCACGGGAGCAGTTCTTC. Its protein product is CASSFNSFDSGAREQFF.

In its sample, this clonotype was seen a few times. The chain carries TRBV20-1 and TRBJ2-1, with D possibly being TRBD1 (6 bases). The CDR3 is 16 residues long. Germline V CDR1 and CDR2: DFQATT, SNEGSKA (reference sequence). Trimming cost V 0 bases and J 7 bases, with 19 bases left between them. CDR3 sequence: CSARDPSARGWNEQFF. CDR3 in DNA: TGCAGTGCTAGAGACCCCTCAGCGAGGGGGTGGAATGAGCAGTTCTTC.

This clonotype was detected many times. CDR3 sequence: CSVVSAGRTYEQYF. For the CDR3, the DNA is TGCAGCGTTGTATCGGCAGGGCGGACCTACGAGCAGTACTTC. V and J are TRBV29-1 and TRBJ2-7; tentatively, D is TRBD1 (5 bases). The germline V and J ends were trimmed by 4 bases and 2 bases, with 15 bases remaining between them. The CDR3 contains 14 residues. Per the germline V gene, CDR1 is SQVTM and CDR2 is ANQGSEA.

The CDR3 region is CASSQEQGLYEQYF. DNA of the CDR3: TGTGCCAGCAGCCAAGAACAGGGACTCTACGAGCAGTACTTC. The chain uses TRBV14 and TRBJ2-7, with D tentatively TRBD1 or TRBD2 (6 bases each). Germline assignment: CDR1 SGHDN and CDR2 FVKESK. This CDR3 region has 14 residues. The V and J ends lost 0 bases and 3 bases respectively, with 9 bases between them.